This passage covers 7 T cell receptor beta chains from one sample sequenced in a study of blood T cell repertoires in COVID-19. Clones were read by immunoSEQ multiplex PCR, and TCRdb kept only the in-frame ones, dropping some. The sample lists about 74,000 clones, roughly 90% occurring once. The sequencing sample was made of peripheral blood. Source of these receptors: a human donor in a cohort sampled during active COVID-19.

The chain joins TRBV4-3 to TRBJ2-1; 9 bases match TRBD2. Germline CDR1 is LGHNA and CDR2 is YSLEER. The junction had 12 bases not matched to a gene; V was cut back by 4 bases and J by 8 bases. The CDR3 covers 16 residues. CDR3 coding DNA: TGCGCCAGCAGCCCCTCGACGGGACTAGCCGGCCATGAGCAGTTCTTC. The encoded protein is CASSPSTGLAGHEQFF.

The chain couples TRBV28 to TRBJ2-5, with D unclear. CDR3 length equals 10 residues. V was pared by 5 bases and J by 5 bases, with 3 bases between. CDR1 is MDHEN, CDR2 SYDVKM, per germline. The CDR3 DNA reads TGTGCCAGCAGTCCGGAGACCCAGTACTTC. Translated: CASSPETQYF.

This clone appeared a few times. The chain links TRBV6-5 to TRBJ2-7; a possible D gene is TRBD2 (6 bases). Germline V gene sequence: CDR1 MNHEY, CDR2 SVGAGI. The CDR3 consists of 14 residues. V gave up 8 bases and J gave up 3 bases, with 17 bases separating them. The CDR3 here is CASGSVTGVYEQYF. The CDR3 DNA reads as TGTGCCAGCGGCTCCGTCACGGGGGTCTACGAGCAGTACTTC.

As DNA, the CDR3 is TGTGCCAGCAGTTTATCGCTAGCGGGAGCAAGTGAGCAGTTCTTC. Translation gives CASSLSLAGASEQFF. This rearrangement joins TRBV27 to TRBJ2-1, with 10 bases fitting TRBD2. J lost 9 bases, V lost 0 bases, and 5 bases had no gene match. This CDR3 is built from 15 residues. Germline lookup yields CDR1 MNHEY and CDR2 SMNVEV (reference sequence).

As for this clone: The sample has other DNA sequences that encode this CDR3 too. This chain links TRBV20-1 with TRBJ2-7; tentative D call: TRBD1 (5 bases). The V and J ends lost 5 bases and 5 bases respectively, with 10 bases between them. Germline CDR1 reads DFQATT; CDR2 reads SNEGSKA (reference sequence). The CDR3 sequence is 11 residues long. CDR3 DNA sequence: TGCAGTGCTCGTTCAGGGCACGAGCAGTACTTC. Residues: CSARSGHEQYF.

The chain joins TRBV11-2 to TRBJ2-7; D perhaps matches TRBD1 (6 bases). The CDR3 sequence is 13 residues long. With 4 bases removed from V and 3 bases from J, the gap between germline ends came to 10 bases. The germline V gene has CDR1 SGHAT and CDR2 FQNNGV. CDR3 coding DNA: TGTGCCAGCAGCTATGTAGGGGGCTACGAGCAGTACTTC. Its protein is CASSYVGGYEQYF.

The rearrangement links TRBV6-5 to TRBJ2-5, with TRBD1 matching over 12 bases. The CDR3 contains 15 residues. CDR1 and CDR2 (germline): MNHEY, SVGAGI. V dropped 6 bases and J dropped 5; count of bases not matched to a gene: 7. This CDR3 is CASRGGQGARETQYF. The CDR3 DNA is TGTGCCAGCAGAGGGGGACAGGGGGCTCGGGAGACCCAGTACTTC.